This record looks at one T cell receptor beta chain sequence and its context. Its cognate antigen has yet to be identified. No base quality information exists; no much larger clone differs at one position. The data derive from a study of OX40 agonist ivuxolimab in advanced cancers. Looking at the study overall: Ivuxolimab was an agonistic, fully human IgG2 monoclonal antibody directed against OX40 (CD134), a costimulatory receptor. Intravenous ivuxolimab was administered to patients every 2 weeks at six dose levels: 0.01, 0.1, 0.3, 1.5, 3 and 10 mg/kg. Of the 52 patients in dose escalation, about 20 had hepatocellular carcinoma, approximately 15 had melanoma, 9 had renal cell carcinoma and 9 had head and neck cancer. A male proportion of nearly 85% and a mean age of 60 years, ranging from roughly 23 to 80, were recorded for the dose-escalation cohort. Patients were allowed to have had prior anti-PD-1, anti-PD-L1 or anti-CTLA-4 therapy, and around 37% of the dose-escalation patients had previously received checkpoint inhibitors. Partial responses were achieved by three dose-escalation patients, of whom one had hepatocellular carcinoma and two had cutaneous melanoma. Peripheral TCRbeta sequencing aimed to test whether ivuxolimab altered TCR sequence diversity and caused clonal T-cell expansion. The paper reports the monotherapy dose-escalation portion (N = 52 patients) of the phase I ivuxolimab trial.

Patients with autoimmune disease history or receiving systemic immunosuppression were excluded from the trial. In every dose cohort, peripheral blood was drawn for TCR sequencing at baseline, cycle 4 day 1, and cycle 7 day 1. The samples were drawn from a first-in-human, open-label, multicenter phase I dose-escalation trial of ivuxolimab. Adults with locally advanced or metastatic melanoma, renal cell carcinoma, hepatocellular carcinoma or head and neck squamous cell carcinoma were enrolled in the trial. Before TCR sequencing, CD4+ and CD8+ T cells were separately sorted from peripheral blood. Genomic DNA was extracted from sorted cells for sequencing of the TCRbeta CDR3 region. TCRbeta CDR3 regions were sequenced using the immunoSEQ Assay. TCRdb took over this immuneACCESS table, retaining in-frame rearrangements with V and J assigned. Such tables are incomplete; in checked studies, under half of the missing clones stem from an unresolved V gene, and the remainder is unexplained. The sample yields tens of thousands of clones; around four fifths were counted once. The ten largest clonotypes hold under 15% of the sample.

What the research found in general, with its limitations: In the 0.1-3.0 mg/kg groups, partial responders had among the lowest normalized peripheral clonal expansion, particularly in CD8+ T cells. Low levels of normalized T-cell clonal expansion were also seen in some patients who did not respond. After ivuxolimab, CD8+ T cells had more expanded clones than CD4+ T cells on average. The antigen specificity of the peripheral T cells that underwent clonal expansion was not determined. Clonal expansion of both CD4+ and CD8+ blood T cells was observed from baseline to week 6 at doses 0.1 to 3.0 mg/kg.

Counted from cysteine to phenylalanine, this CDR3 has 15 amino acids. CDR3 DNA is the only sequence kept; it has 45 bases, read in frame from the first base. Per the germline V gene, MDHEN is the CDR1 and SYDVKM is the CDR2. V gives up 6 bases and J gives up 0 bases, and the segment between their germline ends measures 12 bases. The chain uses TRBV28 and TRBJ1-3; matching of 5 bases hints at TRBD1 as the D gene. The TCR sequence derives from an adult with an advanced solid tumor such as melanoma, head and neck, liver or kidney cancer. Here the sequenced sample was CD4+ or CD8+ T cells sorted from blood, taken in a trial of the OX40 agonist ivuxolimab. CDR3 protein: CASSIWGISGNTIYF. The nucleotides read TGTGCCAGCAGCATATGGGGGATCTCTGGAAACACCATATATTTT. The full variable domain, with segments outside the CDR3 supplied by the reference TRBV28 and TRBJ1-3 proteins, appears as DVKVTQSSRYLVKRTGEKVFLECVQDMDHENMFWYRQDPGLGLRLIYFSYDVKMKEKGDIPEGYSVSREKKERFSLILESASTNQTSMYLCASSIWGISGNTIYFGEGSWLTVV.